This TCR beta chain was observed in a study of T cells in Graves' hyperthyroidism and ophthalmopathy. Study conclusions and caveats: Among clonotypes expanded in thyroid above 0.001, most were also found in blood. Prediction of ophthalmopathy progression came a median around 6 months pre-onset.

If no ophthalmopathy progression occurred within 18 months, Graves' hyperthyroidism was stable. Clinical symptoms, serum thyroxine, TRAb, thyroid ultrasound and orbital computed tomography established diagnosis. Amplified TCR beta CDR3 regions came from RNA transcripts. The HTBI primer set served for first-round RT-PCR of the TCR CDR3. TCRdb recomputed calls from the multiplex PCR reads with MiXCR, one row per CDR3 protein. Of almost 600,000 distinct CDR3 sequences in the sample, 40% to 55% were seen once. This clonotype was observed at least ten times. Its antigen is unidentified. Sequencing input: peripheral blood or thyroid tissue (not recorded which). This sequence was found in a woman aged 18-29 years with Graves' hyperthyroidism.

CDR3 sequence reads: CASSLGGVAYEQYF. CDR3 sequence (DNA): TGCGCCAGCAGCTTGGGGGGCGTCGCCTACGAGCAGTACTTC. This chain uses TRBV4-3 with TRBJ2-7; D could derive from TRBD1 or TRBD2 (6 bases each). V lost 5 bases and J 2 bases, leaving 13 bases between the germline ends. The germline gives CDR1 LGHNA, CDR2 YSLEER. This CDR3 is 14 amino acids long.